This T cell receptor (beta chain) was documented in a study of T cell responses to AZD1222 COVID-19 vaccine. Findings of the study overall: In the spike-specific TCR repertoire, nearly half reportedly target unmutated variant regions. White British ancestry dominated among donors, who included more females, and clonal diversity was possibly underestimated. The span of vaccine-associated CD4 TCRs extended across spike, with dominance at 160-218 and 743-854.

In this sample, this clone turned up a few times. What it recognizes is unknown. Libraries were prepared by immunoSEQ multiplex PCR; TCRdb keeps only in-frame clonotypes and omits some of them. The table shows roughly 120,000 clones, with 92% occurring only once. The length of the CDR3 is 12 residues. Germline V gene lookup returns CDR1 MNHEY and CDR2 SVGAGI. Trimming stripped 10 bases from V and 2 bases from J, with 11 bases between. The material sequenced was peripheral blood, taken on day 0 of AZD1222 vaccination. V usage is TRBV6-5 and J usage is TRBJ1-2; D unclear. The clonotype comes from an adult in good health. This CDR3 reads CATQDENYGYTF. The CDR3 nucleotides read TGTGCCACGCAGGACGAAAACTATGGCTACACCTTC.